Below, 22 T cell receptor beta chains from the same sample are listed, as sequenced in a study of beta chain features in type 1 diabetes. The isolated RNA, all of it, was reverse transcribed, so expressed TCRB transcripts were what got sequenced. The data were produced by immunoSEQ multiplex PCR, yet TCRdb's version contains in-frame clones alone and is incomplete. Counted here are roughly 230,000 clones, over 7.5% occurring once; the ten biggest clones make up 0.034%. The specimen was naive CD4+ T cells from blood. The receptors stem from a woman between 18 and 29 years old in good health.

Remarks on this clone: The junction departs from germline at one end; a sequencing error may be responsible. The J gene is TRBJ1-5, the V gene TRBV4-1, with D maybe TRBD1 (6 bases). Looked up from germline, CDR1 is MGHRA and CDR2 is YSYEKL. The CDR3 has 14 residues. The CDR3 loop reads CASRSQGRDQPQHF. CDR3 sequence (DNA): TGCGCCAGCAGATCACAGGGACGGGATCAACCCCAGCATTTT.

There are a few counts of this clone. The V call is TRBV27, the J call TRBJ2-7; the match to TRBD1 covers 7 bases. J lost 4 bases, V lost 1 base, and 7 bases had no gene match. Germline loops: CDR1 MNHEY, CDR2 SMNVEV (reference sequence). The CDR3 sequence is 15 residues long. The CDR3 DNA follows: TGTGCCAGCAGTTTATTTCTGGGACAGATTTACGAGCAGTACTTC. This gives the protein CASSLFLGQIYEQYF.

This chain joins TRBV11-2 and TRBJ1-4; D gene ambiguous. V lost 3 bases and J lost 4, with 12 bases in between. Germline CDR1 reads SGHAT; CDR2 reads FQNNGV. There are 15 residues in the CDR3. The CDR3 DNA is TGTGCCAGCAGCTTGGCGGGCCGGATTAATGAAAAACTGTTTTTT. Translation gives CASSLAGRINEKLFF.

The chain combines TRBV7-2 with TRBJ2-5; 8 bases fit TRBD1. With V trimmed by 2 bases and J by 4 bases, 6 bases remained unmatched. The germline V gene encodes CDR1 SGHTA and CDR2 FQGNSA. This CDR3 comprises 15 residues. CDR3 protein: CASSLRTGTRETQYF. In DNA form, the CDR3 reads TGTGCCAGCAGCTTACGGACAGGGACACGAGAGACCCAGTACTTC.

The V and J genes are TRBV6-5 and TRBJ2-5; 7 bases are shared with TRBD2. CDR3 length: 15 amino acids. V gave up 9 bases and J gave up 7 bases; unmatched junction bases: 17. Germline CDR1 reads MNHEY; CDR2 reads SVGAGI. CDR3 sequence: CASGWRRLAAGTQYF. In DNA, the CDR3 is TGTGCCAGTGGGTGGAGGCGGCTAGCGGCCGGGACCCAGTACTTC.

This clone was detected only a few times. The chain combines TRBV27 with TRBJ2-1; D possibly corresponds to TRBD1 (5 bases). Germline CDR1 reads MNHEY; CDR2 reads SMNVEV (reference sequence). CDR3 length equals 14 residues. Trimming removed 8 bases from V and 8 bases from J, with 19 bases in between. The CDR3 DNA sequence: TGTGCCAGCTCCTTTGATTACAGGATAGATGAGCAGTTCTTC. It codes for CASSFDYRIDEQFF.

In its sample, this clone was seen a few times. CDR3 nucleotide sequence: TGTGCCAGCAGTGGGGGACAGGCCTTGGTTTTCCAAGAGACCCAGTACTTC. Translating gives CASSGGQALVFQETQYF. The gene calls are TRBV6-1 and TRBJ2-5; 8 bases map to TRBD1. Looked up from germline, CDR1 is MNHNS and CDR2 is SASEGT. The CDR3 covers 17 residues. After removal of 4 bases from V and 1 base from J, the junction contained 11 bases not matched to a gene.

This CDR3 is CASSEYSMNTEAFF. The CDR3 DNA reads TGTGCCAGCAGTGAGTACAGCATGAACACTGAAGCTTTCTTT. This chain uses TRBV6-1 with TRBJ1-1; unclear D gene. Germline-derived CDR1 and CDR2 are MNHNS and SASEGT. V was cut by 3 bases and J by 0 bases, with 8 bases left in between. The CDR3 is 14 residues long.

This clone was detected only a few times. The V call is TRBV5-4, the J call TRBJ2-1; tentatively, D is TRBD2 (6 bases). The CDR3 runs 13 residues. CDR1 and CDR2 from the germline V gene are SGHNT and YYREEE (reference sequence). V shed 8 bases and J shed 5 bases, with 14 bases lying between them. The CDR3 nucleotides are TGTGCCAGAGGAGGGACCCACAACAATGAGCAGTTCTTC. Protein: CARGGTHNNEQFF.

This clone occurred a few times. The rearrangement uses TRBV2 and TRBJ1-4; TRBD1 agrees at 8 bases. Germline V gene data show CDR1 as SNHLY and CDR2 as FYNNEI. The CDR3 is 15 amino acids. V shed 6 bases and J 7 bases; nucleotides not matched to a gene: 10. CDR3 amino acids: CASSTDRGGSEKLFF. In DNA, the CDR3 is TGTGCCAGCAGCACAGACAGGGGAGGTAGTGAAAAACTGTTTTTT.

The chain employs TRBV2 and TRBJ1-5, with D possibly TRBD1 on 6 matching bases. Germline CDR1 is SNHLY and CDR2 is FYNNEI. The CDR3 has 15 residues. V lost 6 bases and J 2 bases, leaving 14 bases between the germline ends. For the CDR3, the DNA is TGTGCCAGCAGCCCGGACAGTTGGGGCAATCAGCCCCAGCATTTT. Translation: CASSPDSWGNQPQHF.

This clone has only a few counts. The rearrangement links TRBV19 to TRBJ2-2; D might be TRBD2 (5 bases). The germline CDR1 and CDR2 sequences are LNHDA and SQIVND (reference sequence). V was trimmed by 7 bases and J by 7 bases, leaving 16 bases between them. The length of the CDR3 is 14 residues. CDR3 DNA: TGTGCCAGTACCCCCCACCCCGGGATCGGGGAGCTGTTTTTT. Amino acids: CASTPHPGIGELFF.

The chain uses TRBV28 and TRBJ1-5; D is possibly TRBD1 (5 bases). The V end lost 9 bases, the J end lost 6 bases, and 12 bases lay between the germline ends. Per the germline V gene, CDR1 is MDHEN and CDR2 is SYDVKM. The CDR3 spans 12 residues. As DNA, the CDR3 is TGTGCCAGTAGGGCGGGGCCTCAGCCCCAGCATTTT. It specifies CASRAGPQPQHF.

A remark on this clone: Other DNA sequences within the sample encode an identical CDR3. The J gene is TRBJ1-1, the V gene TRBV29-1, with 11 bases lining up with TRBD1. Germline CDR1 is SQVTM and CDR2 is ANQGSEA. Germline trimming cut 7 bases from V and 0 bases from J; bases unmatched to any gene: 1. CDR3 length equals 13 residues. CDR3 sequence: CSADRGLNTEAFF. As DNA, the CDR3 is TGCAGCGCGGACAGGGGGCTGAACACTGAAGCTTTCTTT.

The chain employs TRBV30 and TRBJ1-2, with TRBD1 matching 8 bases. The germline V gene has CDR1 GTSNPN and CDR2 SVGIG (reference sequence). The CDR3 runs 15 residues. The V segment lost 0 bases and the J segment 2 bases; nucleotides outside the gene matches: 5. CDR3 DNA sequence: TGTGCCTGGAGTGTACGTCCAGGGGGCAACTATGGCTACACCTTC. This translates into CAWSVRPGGNYGYTF.

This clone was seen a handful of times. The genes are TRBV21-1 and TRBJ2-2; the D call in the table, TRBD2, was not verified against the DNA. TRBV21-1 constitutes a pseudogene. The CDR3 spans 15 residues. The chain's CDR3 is CASSKASVPTGELFF. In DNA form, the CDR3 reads TGTGCCAGCAGCAAAGCATCGGTACCCACCGGGGAGCTGTTTTTT.

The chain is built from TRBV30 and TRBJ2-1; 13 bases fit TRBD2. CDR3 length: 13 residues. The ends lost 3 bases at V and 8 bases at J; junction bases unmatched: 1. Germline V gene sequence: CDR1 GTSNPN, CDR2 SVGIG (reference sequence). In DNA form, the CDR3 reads TGTGCCTGGAGACTAGCGGGAGGGTATGAGCAGTTCTTC. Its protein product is CAWRLAGGYEQFF.

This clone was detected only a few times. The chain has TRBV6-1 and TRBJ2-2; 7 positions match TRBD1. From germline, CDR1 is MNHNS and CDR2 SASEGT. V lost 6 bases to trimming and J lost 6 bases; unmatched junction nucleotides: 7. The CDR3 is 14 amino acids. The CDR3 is CASSSGTVAGELFF. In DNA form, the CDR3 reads TGTGCCAGCAGCTCCGGGACAGTAGCCGGGGAGCTGTTTTTT.

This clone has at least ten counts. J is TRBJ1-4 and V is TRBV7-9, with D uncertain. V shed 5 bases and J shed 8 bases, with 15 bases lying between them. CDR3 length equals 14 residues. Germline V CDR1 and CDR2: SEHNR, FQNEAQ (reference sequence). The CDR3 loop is CASSREGTGEKLFF. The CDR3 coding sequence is TGTGCCAGCAGCCGAGAGGGTACTGGGGAAAAACTGTTTTTT.

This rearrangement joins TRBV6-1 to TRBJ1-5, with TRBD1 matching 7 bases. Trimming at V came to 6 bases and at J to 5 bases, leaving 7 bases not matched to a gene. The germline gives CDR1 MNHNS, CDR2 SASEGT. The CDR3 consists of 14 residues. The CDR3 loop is CASRGTASHQPQHF. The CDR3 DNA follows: TGTGCCAGCAGGGGGACAGCCTCACATCAGCCCCAGCATTTT.

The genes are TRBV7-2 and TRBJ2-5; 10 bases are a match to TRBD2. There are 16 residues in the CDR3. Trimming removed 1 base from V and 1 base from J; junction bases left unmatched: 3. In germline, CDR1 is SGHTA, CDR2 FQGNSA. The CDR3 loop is CASSLGVAGGQETQYF. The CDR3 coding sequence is TGTGCCAGCAGCTTAGGAGTAGCGGGGGGCCAAGAGACCCAGTACTTC.

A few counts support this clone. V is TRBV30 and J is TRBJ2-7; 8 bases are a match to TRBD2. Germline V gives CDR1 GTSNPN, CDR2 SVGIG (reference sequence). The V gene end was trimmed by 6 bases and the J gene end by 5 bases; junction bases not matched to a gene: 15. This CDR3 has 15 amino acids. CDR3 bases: TGTGCCTGCCATTGGCGTCGGGGGGGCGATCACGAGCAGTACTTC. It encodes CACHWRRGGDHEQYF. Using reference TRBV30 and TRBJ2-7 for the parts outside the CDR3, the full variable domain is SQTIHQWPATLVQPVGSPLSLECTVEGTSNPNLYWYRQAAGRGLQLLFYSVGIGQISSEVPQNLSASRPQDRQFILSSKKLLLSDSGFYLCACHWRRGGDHEQYFGPGTRLTVT.